These T cell receptor beta chains were read from a single sample in a study of cytotoxic CD8 clonotypes in ibrutinib-treated CLL. Method: immunoSEQ multiplex PCR; TCRdb's copy keeps in-frame clones and lacks some. The sample includes over 100,000 clones, approximately 83% of them seen just once. The material sequenced was PBMCs, taken after 24 months of ibrutinib treatment. The receptors were sampled from a human donor with chronic lymphocytic leukemia. Each CDR3 is given with its conserved first and last residue. Each record gives: J gene, V gene, CDR3 length, CDR3 protein.

TRBJ1-4 TRBV5-1 14 CASSFSPRREKLFF
TRBJ2-1 TRBV28 16 CASSRLAGGPEGEQFF
TRBJ2-1 TRBV19 16 CASSITGGSPYNEQFF
TRBJ2-2 TRBV4-2 19 CASSPRLAGELLGTGELFF
TRBJ1-6 TRBV9 13 CASSVEDNSPLHF
TRBJ2-5 TRBV27 16 CASSSYSIGYQETQYF
TRBJ1-2 TRBV27 15 CASSSPSREGYGYTF
TRBJ2-3 TRBV10-3 14 CASRTSGGPDTQYF
NA TRBV9 14 CASSKTGTSGEQYF
TRBJ2-7 TRBV30 15 CAWSVGQGVPYEQYF
TRBJ1-2 TRBV28 12 CASNGNHRGYTF
TRBJ2-3 TRBV11-3 14 CASSLTSGTDTQYF
TRBJ2-6 TRBV4-3 16 CASRLSAGTGANVLTF
TRBJ1-4 TRBV5-4 14 CASSSGTTNEKLFF
TRBJ1-4 TRBV7-9 15 CASSLGSSRNEKLFF
TRBJ2-6 TRBV5-1 17 CASSLLAGDSGANVLTF
TRBJ2-3 TRBV4-1 17 CASSQERLADFTDTQYF
TRBJ1-5 TRBV15 15 CATSRTTTGYQPQHF
TRBJ1-2 TRBV10-3 13 CAISEGGNYGYTF
TRBJ1-2 TRBV7-3 15 CASSLFAGQGYGYTF
TRBJ2-5 TRBV7-2 13 CASSLVREGTQYF
TRBJ1-2 TRBV6-5 16 CASSSDPGQGNYGYTF
TRBJ1-1 TRBV19 14 CASSRPGSPTEAFF
TRBJ2-3 TRBV13 13 CASSLGGADTQYF
TRBJ2-7 TRBV30 14 CAWSVTGFRYEQYF
TRBJ2-3 TRBV18 10 CASSLDTQYF
TRBJ1-4 TRBV7-2 14 CASSPRATNEKLFF
TRBJ1-1 TRBV5-4 12 CASSQTGQRAFF
TRBJ2-7 TRBV6-1 14 CASIGDRGFHEQYF
TRBJ1-4 TRBV19 14 CATLDRGVSEKLFF
TRBJ2-1 TRBV27 15 CASSLDSYSYNEQFF
TRBJ2-7 TRBV13 18 CASSQTPETSGGAYEQYF
TRBJ2-7 TRBV7-9 14 CASSLNSLRGEQYF
TRBJ2-1 TRBV7-2 16 CASSPALLAGSNEQFF
TRBJ1-2 TRBV9 14 CASSYDRGPSGYTF
TRBJ2-2 TRBV4-2 17 CASSQGGTSGYTGELFF
TRBJ2-7 TRBV28 13 CASSSGGSYEQYF
TRBJ2-7 TRBV7-2 15 CASSPPALDSYEQYF
TRBJ2-5 TRBV11-3 15 CASSKTGATSGTQYF
TRBJ2-5 TRBV5-4 16 CASSYASGGGRETQYF
TRBJ2-5 TRBV30 17 CAWSTTGWGPTRETQYF
TRBJ1-1 TRBV10-3 14 CAISPGTVNTEAFF
TRBJ2-3 TRBV7-2 14 CASSTRTSRDTQYF
TRBJ2-3 TRBV18 16 CASSPRQGSNTDTQYF
TRBJ1-4 TRBV20-1 11 CSAIWREKLFF
TRBJ1-5 TRBV2 16 CASSMEGRIIDQPQHF
TRBJ2-5 TRBV6-1 13 CASTGDILETQYF
TRBJ1-6 TRBV6-5 15 CASSYSGGGYSPLHF
TRBJ1-2 TRBV2 15 CASSSKQGANYGYTF
TRBJ2-7 TRBV21-1 13 CASSQPATYEQYF
TRBJ2-5 TRBV5-1 16 CASSWGNRQEEETQYF
TRBJ1-6 TRBV28 18 CASRSGQGGYGYNSPLHF
TRBJ1-1 TRBV15 16 CATSRAQGRMNTEAFF
TRBJ2-3 TRBV9 12 CASGLATDTQYF
TRBJ2-7 TRBV27 14 CASSLVVGGDEQYF
TRBJ2-1 TRBV5-1 16 CASSLGQLSSYNEQFF